The present TCR beta chain was sequenced within a study of blood T cells in healthy people across ages. The study's findings and limits: There were more naive CD4+ cells and higher diversity in long-lived donors than in aged donors. Getting older went along with TCR beta diversity per million T cells dropping roughly linearly.

With respect to this clonotype: Its antigen remains unknown.

It was with a sample-barcoded 5' primer and a J-beta primer mix that a second PCR of about 6 to 12 cycles was run. Every sample gave at least 2.5 million paired-end reads containing CDR3. TCRdb reanalysed the 5' RACE reads using MiXCR and keeps one entry per CDR3 protein. The table lists roughly 1.9 million distinct CDR3 sequences, roughly 43% of them singletons. This TCR was sampled from a human donor in good health. Sequencing was performed on blood.

CDR3 sequence: CASSYAAGGPTDTQYF. CDR3 DNA: TGTGCCAGCAGTTACGCAGCGGGGGGGCCAACAGATACGCAGTATTTT. This chain uses TRBV6-5 with TRBJ2-3; 10 bases match TRBD2. The CDR3 consists of 16 residues. The junction had 5 bases not matched to a gene; V was cut back by 2 bases and J by 3 bases. The germline gives CDR1 MNHEY, CDR2 SVGAGI.